This record concerns one TCR beta chain sequence. The target of this receptor is not known. Base qualities were left out, and no much larger clone turns up one base away. For sequencing of the TCRbeta CDR3 region, genomic DNA was extracted from the sorted cells. TCRbeta CDR3 regions were sequenced using the immunoSEQ Assay. TCRdb took over this immuneACCESS table, retaining in-frame rearrangements with V and J assigned. Such tables are incomplete; in checked studies, under half of the missing clones stem from an unresolved V gene, and the remainder is unexplained. Across this sample there are about 45,000 clones, with 89% seen only once. Of the sample, about 15% falls within the top ten clones. The trial excluded patients who had a history of autoimmune disease or were on systemic immunosuppression. Peripheral blood for TCR sequencing was collected from all dose cohorts at baseline, on cycle 4 day 1, and on cycle 7 day 1. Samples were obtained from an open-label, multicenter, first-in-human phase I dose-escalation trial of ivuxolimab. Adults with locally advanced or metastatic head and neck squamous cell, hepatocellular, melanoma or renal cell carcinoma were enrolled in the trial. Before TCR sequencing, CD4+ T cells and CD8+ T cells were sorted from peripheral blood as separate populations.

The data derive from a study of OX40 agonist ivuxolimab in advanced cancers. Study-wide context: The costimulatory receptor OX40 (CD134) was targeted by ivuxolimab, a fully human IgG2 agonistic monoclonal antibody. Intravenous ivuxolimab was administered to patients every 2 weeks at six dose levels: 0.01, 0.1, 0.3, 1.5, 3 and 10 mg/kg. Among the roughly 52 dose-escalation patients, roughly 20 had hepatocellular carcinoma, some 15 melanoma, 9 renal cell carcinoma and 9 head and neck cancer. A male proportion of roughly 80% and a mean age of 60 years, ranging from roughly 23 to 79, were recorded for the dose-escalation cohort. Prior anti-PD-1, anti-PD-L1 or anti-CTLA-4 therapy was permitted, and checkpoint inhibitors had been received by less than 45% of dose-escalation patients. Partial responses occurred in three dose-escalation patients, of whom one had hepatocellular carcinoma and two had cutaneous melanoma. The purpose of peripheral TCRbeta sequencing was to test whether ivuxolimab changed TCR sequence diversity and led to clonal T-cell expansion. The paper reports the monotherapy dose-escalation portion (N of about 54 patients) of the phase I ivuxolimab trial. What the research found in general, with its limitations: The antigen specificity of the peripheral T cells that underwent clonal expansion was not determined. Low levels of normalized T-cell clonal expansion were also seen in some nonresponding patients. In partial responders in the 0.1-3.0 mg/kg groups, normalized peripheral clonal expansion was found to be among the lowest, especially among CD8+ T cells. At doses of 0.1 to 3.0 mg/kg, clonal expansion of both CD4+ and CD8+ blood T cells was observed from baseline to week 6. After ivuxolimab, CD8+ T cells had more expanded clones than CD4+ T cells on average.

For CDR1 and CDR2, the germline V gene (reference sequence) lists MNHEY and SMNVEV. There are 17 amino acids in the CDR3, from cysteine to phenylalanine inclusive. Only the CDR3 DNA stays, 51 bases, in frame from base 1. Relative to germline, V is missing 3 bases and J is missing 1 base, with 9 bases of the junction outside any gene match. The receptor comes from an adult with an advanced solid tumor such as melanoma, head and neck, liver or kidney cancer. This sample comprised CD4+ or CD8+ T cells sorted from blood, obtained in a trial of the OX40 agonist ivuxolimab. In this chain, TRBV27 is recombined with TRBJ1-5, with 7 bases matching TRBD1. The nucleotides are TGTGCCAGCAGTTTTTCGGGCTACAGGGGAAGCAATCAGCCCCAGCATTTT. The resulting protein is CASSFSGYRGSNQPQHF.